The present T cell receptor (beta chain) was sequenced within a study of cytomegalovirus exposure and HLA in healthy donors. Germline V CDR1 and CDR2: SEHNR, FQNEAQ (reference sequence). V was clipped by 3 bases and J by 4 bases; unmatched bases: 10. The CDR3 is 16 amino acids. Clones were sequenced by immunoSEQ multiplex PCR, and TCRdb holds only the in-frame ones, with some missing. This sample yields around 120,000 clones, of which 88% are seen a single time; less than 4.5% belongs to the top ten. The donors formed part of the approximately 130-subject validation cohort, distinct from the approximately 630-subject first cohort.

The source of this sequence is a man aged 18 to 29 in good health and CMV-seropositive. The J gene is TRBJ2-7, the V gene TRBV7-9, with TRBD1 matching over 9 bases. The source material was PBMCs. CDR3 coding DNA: TGTGCCAGCAGCTTTGGACAGGGGATGTTTAAGTACGAGCAGTACTTC. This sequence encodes CASSFGQGMFKYEQYF. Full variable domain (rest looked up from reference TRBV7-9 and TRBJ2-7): DTGVSQNPRHKITKRGQNVTFRCDPISEHNRLYWYRQTLGQGPEFLTYFQNEAQLEKSRLLSDRFSAERPKGSFSTLEIQRTEQGDSAMYLCASSFGQGMFKYEQYFGPGTRLTVT.